Following are 5 T cell receptor beta chains from one sample sequenced in a study of cytomegalovirus exposure and HLA in healthy donors. The PCR used 60 Vbeta and 13 Jbeta primers. The data were produced by immunoSEQ multiplex PCR, yet TCRdb's version contains in-frame clones alone and is incomplete. The table has more than 150,000 clones, 78% seen once. Sequencing was done on a sample of PBMCs. The receptors stem from a woman aged 25 to 39 in good health and CMV-seropositive.

The chain joins TRBV6-5 to TRBJ2-1, with 7 bases aligning to TRBD2. This CDR3 comprises 15 residues. V dropped 3 bases and J dropped 1; count of bases not matched to a gene: 3. The germline V gene encodes CDR1 MNHEY and CDR2 SVGAGI. This CDR3 reads CASSYRAGSYNEQFF. CDR3 in DNA: TGTGCCAGCAGTTATCGAGCGGGGTCCTACAATGAGCAGTTCTTC.

The genes are TRBV11-3 and TRBJ2-1; 7 bases align to TRBD2. The CDR3 covers 14 residues. Germline trimming cut 1 base from V and 7 bases from J; bases unmatched to any gene: 4. Germline V gene data show CDR1 as SGHNT and CDR2 as YENEEA. CDR3 sequence: CASSLGAGENEQFF. CDR3 DNA sequence: TGTGCCAGCAGCTTAGGGGCGGGAGAAAATGAGCAGTTCTTC.

This clone was observed a handful of times. The V call is TRBV7-2, the J call TRBJ2-1; 11 nucleotides align to TRBD2. Germline trimming cut 4 bases from V and 0 bases from J; bases unmatched to any gene: 11. Per germline, CDR1 SGHTA and CDR2 FQGNSA. The CDR3 spans 19 residues. The CDR3 nucleotides read TGTGCCAGCAGCTCTAGGCCTTTAGCGGGGGGGCTCTCCTACAATGAGCAGTTCTTC. Translating gives CASSSRPLAGGLSYNEQFF. The variable domain in full, completed from reference TRBV7-2 and TRBJ2-1, reads GAGVSQSPSNKVTEKGKDVELRCDPISGHTALYWYRQSLGQGLEFLIYFQGNSAPDKSGLPSDRFSAERTGGSVSTLTIQRTQQEDSAVYLCASSSRPLAGGLSYNEQFFGPGTRLTVL.

V gene TRBV5-4 combines with J gene TRBJ1-2; no clear D. V dropped 3 bases and J dropped 4 bases, with 13 bases sitting between them. Germline CDR1 is SGHNT and CDR2 is YYREEE (reference sequence). There are 14 residues in the CDR3. The CDR3 here is CASSSAGVLYGYTF. DNA of the CDR3: TGTGCCAGCAGCTCCGCCGGAGTTCTCTATGGCTACACCTTC.

The CDR3 is CASSLSAGEQYF. The CDR3 DNA is TGTGCCAGCAGCTTAAGTGCGGGGGAGCAGTACTTC. The chain couples TRBV7-3 to TRBJ2-7; maybe TRBD2 (6 bases). This CDR3 comprises 12 residues. Trimming cost V 1 base and J 7 bases, with 8 bases left between them. Germline loops: CDR1 SGHTA, CDR2 FQGTGA.